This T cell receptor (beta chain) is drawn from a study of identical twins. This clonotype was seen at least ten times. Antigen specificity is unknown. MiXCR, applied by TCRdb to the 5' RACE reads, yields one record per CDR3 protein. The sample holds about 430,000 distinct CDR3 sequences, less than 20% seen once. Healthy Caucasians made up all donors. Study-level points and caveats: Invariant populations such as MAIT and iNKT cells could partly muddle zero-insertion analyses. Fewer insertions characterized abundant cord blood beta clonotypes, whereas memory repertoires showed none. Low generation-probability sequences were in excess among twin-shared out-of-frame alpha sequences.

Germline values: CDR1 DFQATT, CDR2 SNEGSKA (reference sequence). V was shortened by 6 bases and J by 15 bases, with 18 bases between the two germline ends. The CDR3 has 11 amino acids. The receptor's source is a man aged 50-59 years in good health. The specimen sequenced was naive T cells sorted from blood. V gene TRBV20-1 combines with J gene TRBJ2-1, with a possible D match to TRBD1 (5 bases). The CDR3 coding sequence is TGCAGTGCAGACAGACCAGCAATCCGGTTCTTC. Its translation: CSADRPAIRFF.